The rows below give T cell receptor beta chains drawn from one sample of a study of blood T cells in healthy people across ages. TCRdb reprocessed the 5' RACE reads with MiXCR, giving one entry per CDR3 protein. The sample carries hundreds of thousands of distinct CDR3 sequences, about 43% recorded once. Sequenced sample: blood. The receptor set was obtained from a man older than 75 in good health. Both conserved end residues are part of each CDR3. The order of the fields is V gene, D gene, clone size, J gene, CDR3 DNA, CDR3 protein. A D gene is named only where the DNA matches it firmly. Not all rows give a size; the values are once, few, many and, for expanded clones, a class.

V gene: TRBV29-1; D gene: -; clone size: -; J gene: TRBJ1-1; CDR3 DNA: TGCAGCGTTGATGTTGGGAAGAACACTGAAGCTTTCTTT; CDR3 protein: CSVDVGKNTEAFF
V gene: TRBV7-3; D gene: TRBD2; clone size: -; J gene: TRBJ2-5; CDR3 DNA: TGTGCCAGCAGCTTAATGGGACTAGCAACCTACAATGAGCAGTACTTC; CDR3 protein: CASSLMGLATYNEQYF
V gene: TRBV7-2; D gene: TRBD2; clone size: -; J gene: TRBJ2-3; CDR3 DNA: TGTGCCAGCACCGATAGCGGGGGTAACACAGATACGCAGTATTTT; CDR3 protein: CASTDSGGNTDTQYF
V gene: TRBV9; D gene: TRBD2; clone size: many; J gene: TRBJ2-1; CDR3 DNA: TGTGCCAGCAGCGGTTCGAGCGGGGCTCACAATGAGCAGTTCTTC; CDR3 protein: CASSGSSGAHNEQFF
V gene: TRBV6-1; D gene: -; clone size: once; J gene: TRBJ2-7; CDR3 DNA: TGTGCCAGCAGTGGCTCCCGCGCGCCCTACGAGCAGTACTTC; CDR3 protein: CASSGSRAPYEQYF
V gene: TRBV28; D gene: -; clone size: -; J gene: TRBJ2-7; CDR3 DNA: TGTGCCAACAGTTCGTCCGGGACGGCCATAGGAAATGAGCAGTACTTC; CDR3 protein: CANSSSGTAIGNEQYF
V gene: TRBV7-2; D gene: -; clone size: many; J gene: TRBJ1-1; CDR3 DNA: TGTGCCAGCAGCTTAGATCCGGGGGAGACTGAAGCTTTCTTT; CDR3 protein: CASSLDPGETEAFF
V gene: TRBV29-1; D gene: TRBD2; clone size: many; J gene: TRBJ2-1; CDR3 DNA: TGCAGCGTTGAGACATCCCCGGGAGGAGACCAGTTCTTC; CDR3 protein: CSVETSPGGDQFF
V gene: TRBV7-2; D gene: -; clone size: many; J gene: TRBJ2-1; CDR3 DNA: TGTGCCAGCAGCTTAAGGGCCCAGGGGGGAAATGAGCAGTTCTTC; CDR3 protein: CASSLRAQGGNEQFF
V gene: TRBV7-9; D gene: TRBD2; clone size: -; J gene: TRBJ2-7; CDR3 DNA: TGTGCCAGCAGCTTAGTTTTACGCGCGGGGGGTGAGCAGTACTTC; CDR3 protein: CASSLVLRAGGEQYF
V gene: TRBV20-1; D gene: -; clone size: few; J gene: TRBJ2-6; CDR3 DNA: TGCAGTGCTAGAGATGCCGGGGGGCGCTCTGGGGCCAACGTCCTGACTTTC; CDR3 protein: CSARDAGGRSGANVLTF
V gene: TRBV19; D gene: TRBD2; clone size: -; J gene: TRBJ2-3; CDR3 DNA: TGTGCCAGTAGTCCCCTAGCGGGGGGCCGTTCAGATACGCAGTATTTT; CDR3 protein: CASSPLAGGRSDTQYF
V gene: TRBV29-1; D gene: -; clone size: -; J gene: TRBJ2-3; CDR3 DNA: TGCAGCGTTGGTGCGGGCACCGATACGCAGTATTTT; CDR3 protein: CSVGAGTDTQYF
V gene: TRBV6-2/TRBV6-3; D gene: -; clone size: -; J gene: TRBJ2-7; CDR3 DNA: TGTGCCAGCAAGGACGGGCCCTACGAGCAGTACTTC; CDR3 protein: CASKDGPYEQYF
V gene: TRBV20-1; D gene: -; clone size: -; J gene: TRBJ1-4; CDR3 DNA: TGCAGTGTTGAGAGGGGCCCTAGTGAAAAACTGTTTTTT; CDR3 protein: CSVERGPSEKLFF
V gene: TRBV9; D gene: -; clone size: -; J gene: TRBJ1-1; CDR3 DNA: TGTGCCAGCAGCGGCCATGGACACGATATTTTGAACACTGAAGCTTTCTTT; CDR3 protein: CASSGHGHDILNTEAFF
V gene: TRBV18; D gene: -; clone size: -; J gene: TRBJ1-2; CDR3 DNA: TGTGCCAGCTCACCTAAACAGAACTCTGGCTACACCTTC; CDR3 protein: CASSPKQNSGYTF
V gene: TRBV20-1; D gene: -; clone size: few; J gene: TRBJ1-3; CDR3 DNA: TGCAGTGCTAGAGGGGTTGGAAACACCATATATTTT; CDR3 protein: CSARGVGNTIYF
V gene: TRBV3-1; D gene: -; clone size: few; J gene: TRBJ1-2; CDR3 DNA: TGTGCCAGCAGCCAAGGGAAGAATGGCTACACCTTC; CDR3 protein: CASSQGKNGYTF
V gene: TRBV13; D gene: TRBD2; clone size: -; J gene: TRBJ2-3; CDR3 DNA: TGTGCCAGCAGCCCACCGGGACTATCCACAGATACGCAGTATTTT; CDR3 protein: CASSPPGLSTDTQYF
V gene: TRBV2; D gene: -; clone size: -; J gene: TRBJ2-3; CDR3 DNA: TGTGCCAGCACATCTCAGGGAAAGGTAGATACGCAGTATTTT; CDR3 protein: CASTSQGKVDTQYF
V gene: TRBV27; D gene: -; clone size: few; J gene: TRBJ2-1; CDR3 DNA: TGTGCCAGCAGTGAATCCGGGACACCCTACAATGAGCAGTTCTTC; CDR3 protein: CASSESGTPYNEQFF
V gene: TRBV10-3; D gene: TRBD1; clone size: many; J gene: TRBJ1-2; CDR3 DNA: TGTGCCATCAGCCCGGGACAGGGGGCCGATGGCTACACCTTC; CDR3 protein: CAISPGQGADGYTF
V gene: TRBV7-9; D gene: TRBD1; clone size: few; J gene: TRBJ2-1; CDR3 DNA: TGTGCCAGCAGCTCCACCGGGACAGGGTCCTACAATGAGCAGTTCTTC; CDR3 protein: CASSSTGTGSYNEQFF
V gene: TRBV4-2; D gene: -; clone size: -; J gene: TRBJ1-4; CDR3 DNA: TGTGCCAGCAGCCAAGCCCGTGGTTTGGGGGCTGAAAAACTGTTTTTT; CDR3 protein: CASSQARGLGAEKLFF
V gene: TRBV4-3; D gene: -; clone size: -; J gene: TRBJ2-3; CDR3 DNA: TGCGCCAGCAGCCCGACAGGTGGGGTGGATACGCAGTATTTT; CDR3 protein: CASSPTGGVDTQYF
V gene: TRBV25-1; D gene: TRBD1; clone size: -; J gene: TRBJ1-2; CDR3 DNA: TGTGCCAGCAGTGAACCGGGACAGGGGGACTATGGCTACACCTTC; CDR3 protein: CASSEPGQGDYGYTF
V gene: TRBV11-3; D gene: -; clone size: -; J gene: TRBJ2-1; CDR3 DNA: TGTGCCAGCAGCTTAGGTAAAGGTGAGTCATCGAATGAGCAGTTCTTC; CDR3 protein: CASSLGKGESSNEQFF
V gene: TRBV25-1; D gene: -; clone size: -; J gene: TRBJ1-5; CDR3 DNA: TGTGCCAGCAGTGAAACGGGGGGAGGGCAGCCCCAGCATTTT; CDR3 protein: CASSETGGGQPQHF
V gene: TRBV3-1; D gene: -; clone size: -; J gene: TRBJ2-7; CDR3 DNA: TGTGCCAGCAGCCAAGAATCGTGGAGGGAAGGCGAGCAGTACTTC; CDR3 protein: CASSQESWREGEQYF
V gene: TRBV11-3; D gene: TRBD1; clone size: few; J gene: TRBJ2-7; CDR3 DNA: TGTGCCAGCAGCCAATCCGGGACAGGGGTCTACGAGCAGTACTTC; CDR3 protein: CASSQSGTGVYEQYF
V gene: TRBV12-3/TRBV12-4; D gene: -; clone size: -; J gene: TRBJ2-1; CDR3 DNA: TGTGCCAGCAGTTTAAATGGTGTCCTCAATGAGCAGTTCTTT; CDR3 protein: CASSLNGVLNEQFF
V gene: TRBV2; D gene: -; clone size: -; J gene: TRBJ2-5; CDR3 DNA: TGTGCCAGCAGTGGGACAAAGGGCGTTGAGACCCAGTACTTC; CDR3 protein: CASSGTKGVETQYF
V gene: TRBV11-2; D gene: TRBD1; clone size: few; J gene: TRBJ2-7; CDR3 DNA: TGTGCCAGCAGCTTTCGGACAGGGGTAAACTACGAGCAGTACTTC; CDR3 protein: CASSFRTGVNYEQYF
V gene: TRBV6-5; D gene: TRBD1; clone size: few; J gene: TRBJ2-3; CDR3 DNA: TGTGCCAGCAGACCCGACCCAGGGGGCGGATCAGATACGCAGTATTTT; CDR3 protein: CASRPDPGGGSDTQYF
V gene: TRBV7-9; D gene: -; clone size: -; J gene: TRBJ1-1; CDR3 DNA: TGTGCCAGCATCGAAGGGGGGACCACTGAAGCTTTCTTT; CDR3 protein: CASIEGGTTEAFF
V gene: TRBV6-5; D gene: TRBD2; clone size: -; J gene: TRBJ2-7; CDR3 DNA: TGTGTCAGCAGTTACCGAAAGACTAGCGGGGACCCCTACGAGCAGTACTTC; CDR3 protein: CVSSYRKTSGDPYEQYF
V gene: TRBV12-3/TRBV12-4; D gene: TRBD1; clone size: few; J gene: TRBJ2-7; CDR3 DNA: TGTGCCAGCAGTCACATGCCGGGACAGGGGTCCTACGAGCAGTACTTC; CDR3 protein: CASSHMPGQGSYEQYF
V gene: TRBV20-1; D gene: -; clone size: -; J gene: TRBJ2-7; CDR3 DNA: TGCAGTGCTAGACCAGGGAGCTCCTACGAGCAGTACTTC; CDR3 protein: CSARPGSSYEQYF
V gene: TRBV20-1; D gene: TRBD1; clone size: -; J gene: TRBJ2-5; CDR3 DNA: TGCAGTGCTAGAGGTCTACAGGGGGCTTCCTACAATGAGCAGTACTTC; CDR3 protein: CSARGLQGASYNEQYF
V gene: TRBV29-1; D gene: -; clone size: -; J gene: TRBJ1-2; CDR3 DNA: TGCAGCGTTGATTCAGGGTTGCGGGGCTACACCTTC; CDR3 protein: CSVDSGLRGYTF
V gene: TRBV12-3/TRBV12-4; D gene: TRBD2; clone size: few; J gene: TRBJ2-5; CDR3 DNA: TGTGCCAGCAGTTTAGGTTTTCTGACTAGCGGGAGCGAGACCCAGTACTTC; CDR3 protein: CASSLGFLTSGSETQYF
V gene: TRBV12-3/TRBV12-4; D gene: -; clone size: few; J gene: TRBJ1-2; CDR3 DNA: TGTGCCAGCAGTTATGGGGACTATGGCTACACCTTC; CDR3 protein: CASSYGDYGYTF